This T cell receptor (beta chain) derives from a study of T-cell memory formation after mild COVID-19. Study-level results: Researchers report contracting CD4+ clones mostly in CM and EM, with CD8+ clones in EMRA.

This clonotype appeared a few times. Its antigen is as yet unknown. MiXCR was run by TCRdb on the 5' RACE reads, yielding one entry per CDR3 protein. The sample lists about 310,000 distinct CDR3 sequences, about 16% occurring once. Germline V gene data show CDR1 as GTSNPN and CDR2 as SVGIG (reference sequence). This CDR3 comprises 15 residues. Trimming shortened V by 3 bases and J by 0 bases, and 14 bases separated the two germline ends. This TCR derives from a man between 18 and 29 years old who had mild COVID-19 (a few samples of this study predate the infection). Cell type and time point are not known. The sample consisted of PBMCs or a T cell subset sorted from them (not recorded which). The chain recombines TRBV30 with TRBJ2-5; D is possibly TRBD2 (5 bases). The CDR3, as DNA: TGTGCCTGGAGCCCCTCCTCGGGGTACCAAGAGACCCAGTACTTC. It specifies CAWSPSSGYQETQYF. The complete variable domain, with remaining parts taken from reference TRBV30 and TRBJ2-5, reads SQTIHQWPATLVQPVGSPLSLECTVEGTSNPNLYWYRQAAGRGLQLLFYSVGIGQISSEVPQNLSASRPQDRQFILSSKKLLLSDSGFYLCAWSPSSGYQETQYFGPGTRLLVL.